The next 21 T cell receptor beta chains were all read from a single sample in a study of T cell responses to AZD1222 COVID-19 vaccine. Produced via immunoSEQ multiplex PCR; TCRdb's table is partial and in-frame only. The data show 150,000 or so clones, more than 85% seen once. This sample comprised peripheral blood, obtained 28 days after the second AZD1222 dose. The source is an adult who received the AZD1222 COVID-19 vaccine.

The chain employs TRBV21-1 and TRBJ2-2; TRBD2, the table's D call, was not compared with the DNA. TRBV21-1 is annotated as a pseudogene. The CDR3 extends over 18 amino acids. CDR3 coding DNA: TGTGCCAGCAGCCACACGATTGGCGGGAGAATGAACACCGGGGAGCTGTTTTTT. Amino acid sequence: CASSHTIGGRMNTGELFF.

The CDR3 coding sequence is TGTGCCAGCAGCTTGGGACAGTCTTTCTATGGCTACACCTTC. This codes for CASSLGQSFYGYTF. The chain is built from TRBV5-6 and TRBJ1-2; tentatively, D is TRBD1 (5 bases). The V gene's germline CDR1 is SGHDT and CDR2 YYEEEE. The ends were cut back, 0 bases at V and 4 bases at J, with 10 bases in the middle. The length of the CDR3 is 14 residues.

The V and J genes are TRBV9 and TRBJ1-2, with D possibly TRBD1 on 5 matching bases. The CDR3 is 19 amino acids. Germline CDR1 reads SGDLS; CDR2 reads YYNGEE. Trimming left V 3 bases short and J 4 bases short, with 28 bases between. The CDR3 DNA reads TGTGCCAGCAGCGCAACCCGGGGCATAGGACAAGGTGTCGGCTATGGCTACACCTTC. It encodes CASSATRGIGQGVGYGYTF.

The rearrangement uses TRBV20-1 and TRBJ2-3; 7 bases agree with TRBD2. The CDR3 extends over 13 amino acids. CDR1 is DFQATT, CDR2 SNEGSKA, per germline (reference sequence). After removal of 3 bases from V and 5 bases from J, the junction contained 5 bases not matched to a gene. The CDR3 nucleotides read TGCAGTGCTAGTAGTATAGCGGGAGATACGCAGTATTTT. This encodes CSASSIAGDTQYF.

For the CDR3, the DNA is TGTGCCAGCAGTCCCGGACTAGGGGCTGAGCAGTTCTTC. Its translation: CASSPGLGAEQFF. The chain has TRBV12-3 or TRBV12-4 and TRBJ2-1; 7 positions match TRBD2. The CDR3 consists of 13 residues. The V gene end was trimmed by 5 bases and the J gene end by 9 bases; junction bases not matched to a gene: 7.

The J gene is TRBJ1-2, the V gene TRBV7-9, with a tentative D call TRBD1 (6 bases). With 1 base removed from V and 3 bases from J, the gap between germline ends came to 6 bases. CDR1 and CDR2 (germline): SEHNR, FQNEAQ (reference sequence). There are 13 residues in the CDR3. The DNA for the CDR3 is TGTGCCAGCAGCTTAGACAGGGACTATGGCTACACCTTC. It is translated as CASSLDRDYGYTF.

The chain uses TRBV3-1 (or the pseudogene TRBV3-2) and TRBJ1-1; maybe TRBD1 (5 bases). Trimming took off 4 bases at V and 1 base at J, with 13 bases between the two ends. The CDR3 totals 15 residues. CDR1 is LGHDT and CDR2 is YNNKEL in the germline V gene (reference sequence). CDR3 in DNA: TGTGCCAGCAGCCCAAGTCAACAGGCGAACACTGAAGCTTTCTTT. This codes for CASSPSQQANTEAFF.

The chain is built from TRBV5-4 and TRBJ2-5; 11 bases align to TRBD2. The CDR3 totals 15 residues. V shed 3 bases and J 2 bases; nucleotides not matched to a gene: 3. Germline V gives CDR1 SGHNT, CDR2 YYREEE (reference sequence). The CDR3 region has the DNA TGTGCCAGCAGCTGGGGGACTAGCGGACAAGAGACCCAGTACTTC. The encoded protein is CASSWGTSGQETQYF.

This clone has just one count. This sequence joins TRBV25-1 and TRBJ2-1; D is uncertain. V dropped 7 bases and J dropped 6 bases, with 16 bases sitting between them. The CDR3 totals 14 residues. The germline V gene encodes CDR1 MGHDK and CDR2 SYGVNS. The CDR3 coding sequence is TGTGCCAGCACCCTAAATGGACGCCTCAATGAGCAGTTCTTC. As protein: CASTLNGRLNEQFF.

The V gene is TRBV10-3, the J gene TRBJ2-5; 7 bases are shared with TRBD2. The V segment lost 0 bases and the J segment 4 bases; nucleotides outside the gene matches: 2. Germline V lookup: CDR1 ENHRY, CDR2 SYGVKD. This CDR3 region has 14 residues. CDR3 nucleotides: TGTGCCATCAGTGAGTCACTAGCGCGAGAGACCCAGTACTTC. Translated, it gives CAISESLARETQYF.

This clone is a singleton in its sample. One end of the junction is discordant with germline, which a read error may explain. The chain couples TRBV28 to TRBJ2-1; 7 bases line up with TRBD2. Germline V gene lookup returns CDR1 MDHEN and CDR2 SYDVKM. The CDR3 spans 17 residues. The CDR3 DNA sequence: TGTGCCAGCACCCCTCAGAGGTTTAGCGGGTCCTTCAATGAGCAGTTCTTC. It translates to CASTPQRFSGSFNEQFF.

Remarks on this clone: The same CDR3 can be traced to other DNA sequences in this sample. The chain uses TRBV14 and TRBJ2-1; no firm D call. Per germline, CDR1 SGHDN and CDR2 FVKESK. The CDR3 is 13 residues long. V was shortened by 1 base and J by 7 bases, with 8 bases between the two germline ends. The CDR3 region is CASSQVLGNEQFF. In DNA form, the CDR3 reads TGTGCCAGCAGCCAAGTACTCGGGAATGAGCAGTTCTTC. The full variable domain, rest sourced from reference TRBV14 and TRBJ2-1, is EAGVTQFPSHSVIEKGQTVTLRCDPISGHDNLYWYRRVMGKEIKFLLHFVKESKQDESGMPNNRFLAERTGGTYSTLKVQPAELEDSGVYFCASSQVLGNEQFFGPGTRLTVL.

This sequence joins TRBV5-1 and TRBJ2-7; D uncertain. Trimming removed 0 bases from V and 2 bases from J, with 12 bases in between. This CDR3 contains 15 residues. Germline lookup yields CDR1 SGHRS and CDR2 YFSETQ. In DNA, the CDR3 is TGCGCCAGCAGCTTGGCCAGTAGTCCCACCTACGAGCAGTACTTC. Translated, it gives CASSLASSPTYEQYF.

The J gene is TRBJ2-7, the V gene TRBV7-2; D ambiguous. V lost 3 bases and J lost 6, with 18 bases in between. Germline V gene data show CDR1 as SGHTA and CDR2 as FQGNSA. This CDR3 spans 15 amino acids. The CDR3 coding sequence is TGTGCCAGCAGCTTGTATTTGGGAATGTATCGCGAGCAGTACTTC. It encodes CASSLYLGMYREQYF.

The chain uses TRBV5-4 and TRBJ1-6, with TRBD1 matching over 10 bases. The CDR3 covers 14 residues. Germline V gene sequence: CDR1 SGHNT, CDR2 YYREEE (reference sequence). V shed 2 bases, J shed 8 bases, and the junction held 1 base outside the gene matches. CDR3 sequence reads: CASSFGQGDSPLHF. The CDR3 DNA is TGTGCCAGCAGCTTCGGACAGGGGGATTCACCCCTCCACTTT.

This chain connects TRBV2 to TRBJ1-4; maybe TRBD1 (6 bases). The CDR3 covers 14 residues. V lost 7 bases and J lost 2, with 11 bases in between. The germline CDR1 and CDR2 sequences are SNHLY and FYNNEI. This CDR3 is CASNTGTTNEKLFF. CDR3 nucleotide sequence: TGTGCCAGCAATACAGGGACGACTAATGAAAAACTGTTTTTT.

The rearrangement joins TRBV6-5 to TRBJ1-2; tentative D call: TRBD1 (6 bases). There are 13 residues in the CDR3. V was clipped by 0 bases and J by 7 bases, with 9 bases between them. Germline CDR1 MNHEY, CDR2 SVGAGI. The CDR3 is CASSYSPGAGYTF. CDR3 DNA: TGTGCCAGCAGTTACTCTCCAGGGGCTGGCTACACCTTC.

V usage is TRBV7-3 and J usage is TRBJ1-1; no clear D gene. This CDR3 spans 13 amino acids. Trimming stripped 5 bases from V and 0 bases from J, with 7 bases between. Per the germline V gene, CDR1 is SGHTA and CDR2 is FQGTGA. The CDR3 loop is CASSDGVNTEAFF. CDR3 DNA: TGTGCCAGCAGCGACGGAGTGAACACTGAAGCTTTCTTT.

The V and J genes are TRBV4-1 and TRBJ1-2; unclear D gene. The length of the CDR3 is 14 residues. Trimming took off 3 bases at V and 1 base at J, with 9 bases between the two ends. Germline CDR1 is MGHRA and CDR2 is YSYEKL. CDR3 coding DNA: TGCGCCAGCAGCCAGGACGGAGTTAACTATGGCTACACCTTC. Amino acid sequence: CASSQDGVNYGYTF.

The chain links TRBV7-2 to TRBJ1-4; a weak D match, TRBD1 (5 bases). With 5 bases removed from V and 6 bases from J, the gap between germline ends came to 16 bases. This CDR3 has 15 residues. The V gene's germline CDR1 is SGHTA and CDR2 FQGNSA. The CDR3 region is CASSEVQGKDEKLFF. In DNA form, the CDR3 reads TGTGCCAGCAGCGAAGTTCAGGGAAAGGATGAAAAACTGTTTTTT. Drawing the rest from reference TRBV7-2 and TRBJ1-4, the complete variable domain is GAGVSQSPSNKVTEKGKDVELRCDPISGHTALYWYRQSLGQGLEFLIYFQGNSAPDKSGLPSDRFSAERTGGSVSTLTIQRTQQEDSAVYLCASSEVQGKDEKLFFGSGTQLSVL.

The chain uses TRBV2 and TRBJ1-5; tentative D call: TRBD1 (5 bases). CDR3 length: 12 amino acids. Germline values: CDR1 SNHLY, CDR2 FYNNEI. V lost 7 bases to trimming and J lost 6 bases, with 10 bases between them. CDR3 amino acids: CASKGEGQPQHF. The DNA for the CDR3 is TGTGCCAGCAAAGGGGAAGGTCAGCCCCAGCATTTT.